Listed below are T cell receptor beta chains from one sample, sequenced in a study of CD4 T cells in relation to SARS-CoV-2 and coronaviruses. Clones were read by immunoSEQ multiplex PCR, and TCRdb kept only the in-frame ones, dropping some. The data contain roughly 24,000 clones, approximately 80% of them singletons. Antigen specificity for these receptors is unknown. The sample was CD4+ T cells from PBMCs, cultured in vitro. These receptors came from a human donor in good health. Each CDR3 is given with its conserved first and last residue. The order of the fields is CDR3 length, clone size, J gene, D gene, V gene, CDR3 protein, CDR3 DNA. A D gene is named only where the DNA matches it firmly. Rows may omit the clone size; those that give it use once, few, many or a size class.

>14|-|TRBJ1-4|TRBD1|TRBV28
CASSGDSMGEKLFF
TGTGCCAGCAGTGGGGACAGTATGGGCGAAAAACTGTTTTTT
>15|-|TRBJ2-1|-|TRBV19
CASSIGWGDYNEQFF
TGTGCCAGTAGTATAGGGTGGGGGGACTACAATGAGCAGTTCTTC
>17|-|TRBJ2-1|TRBD1|TRBV9
CASSPRGDRDTYNEQFF
TGTGCCAGCAGCCCACGGGGAGACAGGGACACCTACAATGAGCAGTTCTTC
>14|-|TRBJ2-7|-|TRBV6-6
CASTIHRESHEQYF
TGTGCCAGCACGATTCACAGGGAATCTCACGAGCAGTACTTC
>13|-|TRBJ1-1|-|TRBV6-5
CASSPGRNTEAFF
TGTGCCAGCAGTCCTGGACGGAACACTGAAGCTTTCTTT
>17|-|TRBJ2-3|TRBD2|TRBV28
CASSLKLAGGTLGTQYF
TGTGCCAGCAGTTTAAAACTAGCGGGAGGGACATTAGGTACGCAGTATTTT
>14|-|TRBJ2-4|-|TRBV6-5
CASSSDRWGNIQYF
TGTGCCAGCAGTTCAGACAGGTGGGGAAACATTCAGTACTTC
>16|-|TRBJ2-5|TRBD2|TRBV30
CAWSRSEAGAQETQYF
TGTGCCTGGAGTCGGTCTGAGGCGGGAGCCCAAGAGACCCAGTACTTC
>16|-|TRBJ2-1|TRBD2|TRBV27
CASSLSSLAGAAEQFF
TGTGCCAGCAGTTTATCGTCACTAGCGGGAGCAGCCGAGCAGTTCTTC
>15|-|TRBJ1-3|-|TRBV9
CASSSDSYSGNTIYF
TGTGCCAGCAGCTCGGACAGTTACTCTGGAAACACCATATATTTT
>13|few|TRBJ2-6|-|TRBV3-1/TRBV3-2
CASSNSGANVLTF
TGTGCCAGCTCTAACTCTGGGGCCAACGTCCTGACTTTC
>16|few|TRBJ2-1|-|TRBV5-1
CASSLEGLGGNNEQFF
TGCGCCAGCAGCTTGGAAGGGCTGGGAGGAAACAATGAGCAGTTCTTC
>14|few|TRBJ1-2|-|TRBV19
CASSGRGAFYGYTF
TGTGCCAGTAGTGGCCGGGGGGCCTTCTATGGCTACACCTTC
>15|-|TRBJ2-5|-|TRBV3-1/TRBV3-2
CASSQDAAGGKTQYF
TGTGCCAGCAGCCAAGACGCGGCAGGGGGGAAGACCCAGTACTTC
>13|-|TRBJ2-3|-|TRBV24-1
CATSVRGTDTQYF
TGTGCCACCAGTGTAAGGGGCACAGATACGCAGTATTTT
>16|-|TRBJ1-4|-|TRBV3-1/TRBV3-2
CASSQGFRPTNEKLFF
TGTGCCAGCAGCCAAGGTTTTCGCCCAACTAATGAAAAACTGTTTTTT
>12|-|TRBJ1-1|-|TRBV4-1
CASSLRGTEAFF
TGCGCCAGCAGCCTCAGGGGTACTGAAGCTTTCTTT
>15|few|TRBJ2-7|TRBD2|TRBV4-2
CASSQAVAGAGEQYF
TGTGCCAGCAGCCAAGCGGTAGCGGGAGCGGGGGAGCAGTACTTC
>16|-|TRBJ1-5|TRBD1|TRBV18
CASSPVGQGPQQPQHF
TGTGCCAGCTCACCAGTAGGACAGGGACCACAGCAGCCCCAGCATTTT
>15|-|TRBJ2-5|-|TRBV7-9
CASSLFGTQQETQYF
TGTGCCAGCAGCTTATTCGGGACGCAACAAGAGACCCAGTACTTC
>14|-|TRBJ2-5|TRBD2|TRBV11-2
CASGLAGGGKTQYF
TGTGCCTCCGGACTAGCGGGAGGTGGTAAGACCCAGTACTTC
>18|-|TRBJ2-2|-|TRBV5-1
CASSPRFTGVANTGELFF
TGCGCCAGCAGCCCCAGGTTTACAGGAGTTGCTAACACCGGGGAGCTGTTTTTT
>11|-|TRBJ1-1|-|TRBV20-1
CSARERSEAFF
TGCAGTGCTAGAGAGCGGTCCGAAGCTTTCTTT
>12|-|TRBJ2-2|-|TRBV11-2
CASSLGPGELFF
TGTGCCAGCAGCTTAGGTCCCGGGGAGCTGTTTTTT
>15|-|TRBJ2-1|TRBD2|TRBV5-1
CASCLAGGPRNEQFF
TGCGCCAGCTGCTTAGCGGGAGGGCCTAGGAATGAGCAGTTCTTC